A selection of T cell receptor beta chains follows, all from one sample in a study of T-cell memory formation after mild COVID-19. Each CDR3 protein is one row after TCRdb ran MiXCR on the 5' RACE reads. The sample has roughly 450,000 distinct CDR3 sequences, roughly 18% seen once. Sequencing was carried out using PBMCs or a T cell subset sorted from them (not recorded which). These receptors were taken from an adult woman who had mild COVID-19 (a few samples of this study predate the infection). Cell type and time point are not known. CDR3s include the opening cysteine and the closing phenylalanine or tryptophan. The order of the fields is D gene, V gene, clone size, J gene, CDR3 length, CDR3 protein, CDR3 DNA. D genes are given only for firm matches. Part of the rows lack a size; the others show once, few, many or a class for expanded clones.

TRBD2,TRBV4-1,-,TRBJ2-1,16,CASSQYVGGGLNEQFF,TGCGCCAGCAGCCAGTACGTTGGGGGGGGGTTAAATGAGCAGTTCTTC
TRBD2,TRBV5-6,-,TRBJ2-4,15,CASSFGGSAKNIQYF,TGTGCCAGCAGCTTCGGGGGGAGCGCCAAAAACATTCAGTACTTC
TRBD1,TRBV2,once,TRBJ1-4,15,CASNDPGQGNEKLFF,TGTGCCAGCAACGACCCGGGACAGGGGAATGAAAAACTGTTTTTT
-,TRBV7-9,many,TRBJ1-1,12,CASSPPIRGAFF,TGTGCCAGCAGCCCCCCAATCAGGGGAGCTTTCTTT
-,TRBV6-6,-,TRBJ2-1,15,CAAAGRASSYNEQFF,TGTGCCGCAGCAGGGCGGGCGAGCTCCTACAATGAGCAGTTCTTC
TRBD2,TRBV7-9,-,TRBJ2-1,17,CASTWTSGRASYNEQFF,TGTGCCAGCACGTGGACTAGCGGGAGGGCCTCCTACAATGAGCAGTTCTTC
-,TRBV12-3/TRBV12-4,many,TRBJ2-4,15,CASTIGLSAKNIQYF,TGTGCCAGCACCATAGGGCTTTCGGCCAAAAACATTCAGTACTTC
-,TRBV5-1,few,TRBJ1-6,14,CASSLVGASSPLHF,TGCGCCAGCAGCTTGGTAGGGGCTTCTTCACCCCTCCACTTT
-,TRBV12-3/TRBV12-4,-,TRBJ1-1,15,CASSLSASGAREAFF,TGTGCCAGCAGTTTATCGGCTTCGGGGGCAAGGGAAGCTTTCTTT
TRBD1,TRBV4-1,-,TRBJ1-2,15,CASSLWDSTDYGYTF,TGCGCCAGCAGCCTATGGGACAGCACAGACTATGGCTACACCTTC
TRBD1,TRBV5-1,-,TRBJ2-7,16,CASSLGPQGAAYEQYF,TGCGCCAGCAGCTTGGGCCCACAGGGGGCGGCCTACGAGCAGTACTTC
-,TRBV6-1,-,TRBJ2-3,13,CASSTTREDTQYF,TGTGCCAGCAGTACGACCCGGGAAGATACGCAGTATTTT
TRBD1,TRBV24-1,few,TRBJ1-2,17,CATSDTPTTGGFNGYTF,TGTGCCACCAGTGACACACCGACGACAGGGGGCTTTAATGGCTACACCTTC
TRBD1,TRBV5-1,few,TRBJ2-7,15,CASNSGTGVSYEQYF,TGCGCCAGCAATTCCGGGACAGGGGTTAGCTACGAGCAGTACTTC
-,TRBV7-8,few,TRBJ1-2,16,CASSFPGPRQDYGYTF,TGTGCCAGCAGCTTTCCCGGACCGCGGCAGGACTATGGCTACACCTTC
TRBD1,TRBV5-6,-,TRBJ2-1,13,CASSRDRHPGQFF,TGTGCCAGCAGCCGGGACAGACACCCCGGGCAGTTCTTC
-,TRBV6-6,few,TRBJ2-1,15,CASSRRGLLDNEQFF,TGTGCCAGCAGCCGTCGCGGCCTCCTTGACAATGAGCAGTTCTTC
-,TRBV5-1,-,TRBJ2-5,14,CASGLGVREETQYF,TGCGCCAGCGGTCTAGGAGTTCGTGAAGAGACCCAGTACTTC
-,TRBV12-3/TRBV12-4,many,TRBJ2-1,13,CASSLGGANEQFF,TGTGCCAGCAGTTTAGGGGGGGCCAATGAGCAGTTCTTC
-,TRBV2,few,TRBJ1-5,14,CASTWVDSNQPQHF,TGTGCCAGCACCTGGGTAGATAGCAATCAGCCCCAGCATTTT
-,TRBV7-9,-,TRBJ1-2,13,CASRHQASYGYTF,TGTGCCAGCAGACACCAGGCAAGCTATGGCTACACCTTC
TRBD2,TRBV6-5,-,TRBJ2-3,16,CASSYRTSGLVDTQYF,TGTGCCAGCAGTTACCGGACTAGCGGCTTGGTGGATACGCAGTATTTT